The TCR beta chain under discussion was sequenced for a study of cytomegalovirus exposure and HLA in healthy donors. The PCR was carried out with 60 Vbeta primers and 13 Jbeta primers. Method: immunoSEQ multiplex PCR; TCRdb's copy keeps in-frame clones and lacks some. The sample lists around 200,000 clones, roughly 87% occurring once. This clone was seen a handful of times. CDR1 is MNHNY and CDR2 is SVGAGI in the germline V gene (reference sequence). The V end was cut by 2 bases, the J end by 3 bases, with 8 bases between. The CDR3 covers 13 residues. The chain uses TRBV6-6 and TRBJ2-7, with D unresolved. The TCR originated in a middle-aged man in good health and CMV-seropositive. Sample: PBMCs. CDR3 in DNA: TGTGCCAGCAGTTACGACGAGCGCTACGAGCAGTACTTC. Translating it yields CASSYDERYEQYF.